Shown below are 6 T cell receptor beta chains from a single sample sequenced in a study of blood T cell repertoires in COVID-19. Method: immunoSEQ multiplex PCR; TCRdb's copy keeps in-frame clones and lacks some. The sample has about 200,000 clones, approximately 86% seen once. Sequenced material: PBMCs or T cells enriched from blood (not recorded which). The receptors shown here come from a middle-aged woman with acute COVID-19.

The chain's CDR3 is CASSPGQSYEQYF. For the CDR3, the DNA is TGTGCCAGCAGCCCCGGACAGTCCTACGAGCAGTACTTC. The chain is built from TRBV5-6 and TRBJ2-7; a weak D match, TRBD1 (6 bases). Trimming stripped 4 bases from V and 1 base from J, with 9 bases between. The CDR3 is made up of 13 amino acids. Per germline, CDR1 SGHDT and CDR2 YYEEEE.

The J gene is TRBJ2-3, the V gene TRBV19; tentatively, D is TRBD1 (5 bases). Germline values: CDR1 LNHDA, CDR2 SQIVND (reference sequence). V lost 6 bases to trimming and J lost 6 bases, with 13 bases between them. The length of the CDR3 is 13 residues. CDR3 residues: CASRQDLRDTQYF. CDR3 nucleotide sequence: TGTGCCAGTAGACAGGACCTTCGGGATACGCAGTATTTT.

The chain carries TRBV7-9 and TRBJ2-7; D gene unclear. Germline V gene lookup returns CDR1 SEHNR and CDR2 FQNEAQ (reference sequence). The CDR3 covers 11 residues. Trimming cost V 2 bases and J 5 bases, with 4 bases left between them. CDR3 DNA: TGTGCCAGCAGCTTATATAACGAGCAGTACTTC. This codes for CASSLYNEQYF.

The chain employs TRBV29-1 and TRBJ1-2, with 7 bases that match TRBD1. Trimming at V came to 2 bases and at J to 6 bases, leaving 6 bases not matched to a gene. This CDR3 has 13 amino acids. CDR1 and CDR2 from the germline V gene are SQVTM and ANQGSEA. The CDR3 DNA is TGCAGCGTTGAAAAAGGGACAGTTGATGGCTACACCTTC. Residues: CSVEKGTVDGYTF.

The chain combines TRBV4-1 with TRBJ1-6; 9 bases fit TRBD1. There are 14 residues in the CDR3. CDR1 MGHRA and CDR2 YSYEKL come from the germline V gene. The ends lost 1 base at V and 9 bases at J; junction bases unmatched: 1. DNA for the CDR3: TGCGCCAGCAGCCAAGGGACAGGGGTTTCACCCCTCCACTTT. Translation gives CASSQGTGVSPLHF.

CDR3 residues: CASSLAGASYEQYF. CDR3 nucleotides: TGCGCCAGCAGCTTGGCTGGGGCCTCCTACGAGCAGTACTTC. The chain joins TRBV5-1 to TRBJ2-7; D possibly corresponds to TRBD1 (5 bases). The V and J ends lost 0 bases and 0 bases respectively, with 7 bases between them. Germline CDR1 and CDR2: SGHRS and YFSETQ. The CDR3 consists of 14 residues.